This TCR beta chain was found in a study of T cells in tumors after PD-1 blockade. Study overall: Prior checkpoint blockade, systemic immunosuppressant use, or anti-cancer therapy within 4 weeks excluded patients.

Using immunoSEQ multiplex PCR, the repertoire was profiled, and TCRdb retains in-frame clones only, with some absent. The sample holds some 18,000 clones, over 70% seen once. The CDR3 totals 13 residues. Germline CDR1 SGHNT, CDR2 YENEEA. V dropped 5 bases and J dropped 8 bases, with 15 bases sitting between them. V gene TRBV11-3 combines with J gene TRBJ1-1; TRBD1 is a possible D gene (5 bases). The specimen was PBMCs, collected after anti-PD-1 therapy. The source is a human donor with advanced basal cell or squamous cell carcinoma (not recorded which). The CDR3 loop is CASSPGPFLEAFF. CDR3 DNA sequence: TGTGCCAGCAGCCCGGGGCCCTTTTTGGAAGCTTTCTTT. Variable domain in full (rest from reference TRBV11-3 and TRBJ1-1): EAGVVQSPRYKIIEKKQPVAFWCNPISGHNTLYWYLQNLGQGPELLIRYENEEAVDDSQLPKDRFSAERLKGVDSTLKIQPAELGDSAVYLCASSPGPFLEAFFGQGTRLTVV.